This T cell receptor beta chain was sequenced in a study of blood T cell repertoires in COVID-19. Turning to the study itself: Italy, Spain and the United States were the sources of the convalescent and acute COVID-19 samples. PBMCs, B-cell-depleted T cells, or T cells were the source of the cDNA or gDNA that made up the material.

Trimming took 2 bases from V and 1 from J, leaving 5 bases between them. The CDR3 sequence is 13 residues long. Per the germline V gene, CDR1 is LGHDT and CDR2 is YNNKEL (reference sequence). Worth noting for this clone: The same CDR3 also results from other DNA sequences found in this sample.

Profiled with immunoSEQ multiplex PCR; TCRdb holds only in-frame clones, not every one. The sample holds approximately 240,000 clones, approximately 80% seen once. The chain has TRBV3-1 (or the pseudogene TRBV3-2) and TRBJ1-2, with a weak D call TRBD1 (5 bases). The sequenced sample was peripheral blood. The sequence derives from a woman older than 75 with active or convalescent COVID-19. For the CDR3, the DNA is TGTGCCAGCAGCCAAAGGGGTAACTATGGCTACACCTTC. Translation: CASSQRGNYGYTF.